One and the same sample provided the 20 T cell receptor beta chains below, sequenced in a study of CD8 T cells in Susac syndrome (dated by TCRdb to the late 2010s). The method behind the library was the immunoSEQ multiplex PCR assay. RNA was extracted using the RNeasy kit, and roughly 0.45 to 1 microgram was reverse transcribed with random hexamers. TCRdb passed the public sequencing reads through fastp at Q25 and MiXCR, retaining productive beta sequences. One record per CDR3 amino acid sequence lists the most common genes and DNA. Across this sample there are roughly 200,000 distinct CDR3 sequences, with roughly 94% seen only once. The top ten clonotypes cover under 0.12% of the sample. Material: CD4+ T cells from PBMCs. The receptors derive from a human donor in good health.

The chain has TRBV29-1 and TRBJ1-4, with D tentatively TRBD1 (6 bases). The CDR3 has 17 residues. Trimming removed 6 bases at V and 8 bases at J, with 28 bases between. From germline, CDR1 is SQVTM and CDR2 ANQGSEA. The CDR3 loop reads CSVKGGPLSGEEEKLFF. The CDR3 nucleotides read TGCAGCGTGAAGGGGGGACCGCTCAGTGGTGAAGAGGAAAAACTGTTTTTT.

The V gene is TRBV15, the J gene TRBJ2-1; D perhaps matches TRBD1 (7 bases). The V gene lost 0 bases and the J gene lost 7 bases, with 16 bases spanning the gap. The CDR3 is made up of 16 amino acids. Looked up from germline, CDR1 is LNHNV and CDR2 is YYDKDF (reference sequence). CDR3 amino acids: CATSRDLATGRNEQFF. The CDR3 DNA reads as TGTGCCACCAGCAGAGATCTAGCGACAGGGAGGAATGAGCAGTTCTTC.

The table lists this clonotype with a count of one. The V and J genes are TRBV15 and TRBJ1-5, with 8 nucleotides matching TRBD1. Germline V gene sequence: CDR1 LNHNV, CDR2 YYDKDF (reference sequence). With V trimmed by 1 base and J by 11 bases, 10 bases remained unmatched. This CDR3 comprises 15 residues. Written as DNA, the CDR3 is TGTGCCACCAGCAGAGGGACAGGGTTTGATTTGGCCCAGCATTTT. Translation gives CATSRGTGFDLAQHF. Filled out from reference TRBV15 and TRBJ1-5, the complete variable domain reads DAMVIQNPRYQVTQFGKPVTLSCSQTLNHNVMYWYQQKSSQAPKLLFHYYDKDFNNEADTPDNFQSRRPNTSFCFLDIRSPGLGDTAMYLCATSRGTGFDLAQHFGDGTRLSIL.

V and J are TRBV29-1 and TRBJ2-1; 10 nucleotides match TRBD1. Germline V gives CDR1 SQVTM, CDR2 ANQGSEA. The CDR3 length is 12 residues. Unmatched junction bases numbered 5, after V lost 7 bases and J lost 8 bases. The CDR3 nucleotides read TGCAGCGGGGGACAGGGGAAAGATGAGCAGTTCTTC. Residues: CSGGQGKDEQFF.

The gene calls are TRBV9 and TRBJ2-1; TRBD2 matches 11 bases. The CDR3 runs 16 residues. Trimming took 4 bases from V and 5 from J; bases not matched to a gene: 8. Germline V lookup: CDR1 SGDLS, CDR2 YYNGEE. DNA of the CDR3: TGTGCCAGCAGCCCCGTCGGGACTAGCGGTAACAATGAGCAGTTCTTC. This gives the protein CASSPVGTSGNNEQFF.

This rearrangement joins TRBV20-1 to TRBJ2-7; 9 bases fit TRBD1. The CDR3 sequence is 15 residues long. Germline trimming cut 1 base from V and 3 bases from J; bases unmatched to any gene: 7. The germline CDR1 and CDR2 sequences are DFQATT and SNEGSKA (reference sequence). CDR3 residues: CSARGRGQGSYEQYV. CDR3 in DNA: TGCAGTGCTAGAGGCAGGGGACAGGGAAGCTACGAGCAGTACGTC.

The V call is TRBV16, the J call TRBJ2-7; 8 nucleotides match TRBD2. Germline loops: CDR1 KGHSY, CDR2 FQNENV. CDR3 length: 15 residues. The trim removed 3 bases at V and 3 bases at J, leaving 7 bases unmatched. CDR3 residues: CASSQSPTSDYEQYV. The CDR3 DNA is TGTGCCAGCAGCCAGTCCCCGACTAGCGACTACGAGCAGTACGTC.

The V call is TRBV29-1, the J call TRBJ1-1; a weak D match, TRBD1 (5 bases). This CDR3 contains 11 residues. Trimming took off 7 bases at V and 2 bases at J, with 8 bases between the two ends. Germline CDR1 and CDR2: SQVTM and ANQGSEA. The CDR3, as DNA: TGCAGCGCAGGGCTAAACACTGAAGCTTTCTTT. Translated, it gives CSAGLNTEAFF.

This clonotype was counted once. The chain uses TRBV7-2 and TRBJ2-3; D unclear. The CDR3 spans 13 residues. Germline assignment: CDR1 SGHTA and CDR2 FQGNSA. V was cut by 1 base and J by 6 bases, with 8 bases left in between. CDR3 bases: TGTGCCAGCAGCTTAGGGGGTATGGATACGCAGTATTTT. Protein: CASSLGGMDTQYF.

The V call is TRBV28, the J call TRBJ1-1, with D unresolved. Trimming cost V 6 bases and J 1 base, with 12 bases left between them. Germline values: CDR1 MDHEN, CDR2 SYDVKM. The CDR3 consists of 14 residues. The CDR3 bases are TGTGCCAGCAGGACCCCGGGCGCGAACACTGAAGCTTTCTTT. This codes for CASRTPGANTEAFF.

This chain connects TRBV9 to TRBJ2-7, with D tentatively TRBD1 (6 bases). The CDR3 length is 13 residues. V gave up 4 bases and J gave up 4 bases, with 12 bases separating them. Germline-derived CDR1 and CDR2 are SGDLS and YYNGEE. The CDR3 here is CASSTRQVYEQYV. As DNA, the CDR3 is TGTGCCAGCAGCACCCGACAGGTATACGAGCAGTACGTC.

The chain recombines TRBV7-9 with TRBJ1-2, with 7 positions matching TRBD1. This CDR3 comprises 15 residues. Germline V gene data show CDR1 as SEHNR and CDR2 as FQNEAQ (reference sequence). With 5 bases clipped from V and 2 bases from J, the junction kept 8 bases outside the gene matches. The CDR3 spells CASSLETGSNYGYTF. CDR3 DNA: TGTGCCAGCAGCCTGGAGACAGGGTCAAACTATGGCTACACCTTC.

This clonotype showed up just once. This sequence joins TRBV29-1 and TRBJ2-1, with D possibly being TRBD2 (6 bases). Trimming shortened V by 5 bases and J by 5 bases, and 22 bases separated the two germline ends. The CDR3 length is 16 residues. Looked up from germline, CDR1 is SQVTM and CDR2 is ANQGSEA. The CDR3 spells CSVSPGLPPNHNEQFF. The DNA of the CDR3 is TGCAGCGTTTCTCCTGGACTACCCCCCAACCACAATGAGCAGTTCTTC.

J is TRBJ2-1 and V is TRBV28, with 11 nucleotides matching TRBD2. Trimming at V came to 7 bases and at J to 3 bases, leaving 2 bases not matched to a gene. The CDR3 is 14 amino acids. Germline-derived CDR1 and CDR2 are MDHEN and SYDVKM. CDR3 in amino acids: CASNLAGGYNEQFF. The CDR3 coding sequence is TGTGCCAGCAATCTAGCGGGAGGCTACAATGAGCAGTTCTTC.

This sequence joins TRBV20-1 and TRBJ1-2, with TRBD1 as a possible D gene (5 bases). This CDR3 contains 13 residues. The V end was cut by 3 bases, the J end by 6 bases, with 14 bases between. Germline assignment: CDR1 DFQATT and CDR2 SNEGSKA (reference sequence). The CDR3 region has the DNA TGCAGTGCTAGTAGACTGGGGGTGAATGGCTACACCTTC. Translation gives CSASRLGVNGYTF.

This chain joins TRBV2 and TRBJ2-5, with D perhaps TRBD1 or TRBD2 (5 bases each). The V end lost 4 bases, the J end lost 7 bases, and 13 bases lay between the germline ends. Germline V gene lookup returns CDR1 SNHLY and CDR2 FYNNEI. The CDR3 runs to 13 residues. For the CDR3, the DNA is TGTGCCAGCAGTGCGAGGTGGGACGGGACCCAGTACTTC. Residues: CASSARWDGTQYF.

This sequence joins TRBV30 and TRBJ2-3, with TRBD2 matching over 12 bases. Trimming removed 0 bases from V and 2 bases from J; junction bases left unmatched: 3. The CDR3 spans 16 residues. The germline CDR1 and CDR2 sequences are GTSNPN and SVGIG (reference sequence). This chain's CDR3 is CAWSVGLAGHTDTQYF. The CDR3 nucleotides are TGTGCCTGGAGTGTAGGACTAGCGGGACACACAGATACGCAGTATTTT.

The rearrangement uses TRBV29-1 and TRBJ1-3; TRBD1 is a possible D gene (6 bases). The germline V gene has CDR1 SQVTM and CDR2 ANQGSEA. CDR3 length: 15 amino acids. Trimming removed 0 bases at V and 4 bases at J, with 13 bases between. The CDR3 DNA follows: TGCAGCGTTGAAGAACTTACAGGGTTGGGAAACACCATATATTTT. Encoded protein: CSVEELTGLGNTIYF.

This CDR3 reads CSARGDRAYEQYF. In DNA form, the CDR3 reads TGCAGTGCTAGGGGGGACCGAGCCTACGAGCAGTACTTC. The gene calls are TRBV20-1 and TRBJ2-7; the D call may be TRBD1 or TRBD2 (5 bases each). CDR1 is DFQATT and CDR2 is SNEGSKA in the germline V gene (reference sequence). The CDR3 is 13 amino acids. V was pared by 3 bases and J by 2 bases, with 11 bases between.

CDR3 in DNA: TGTGCCAGCAGCGTAGCGATTGGGACAGATTACTACGAGCAGTACTTC. As protein: CASSVAIGTDYYEQYF. This chain joins TRBV9 and TRBJ2-7, with 7 positions matching TRBD1. CDR1 SGDLS and CDR2 YYNGEE come from the germline V gene. The ends lost 0 bases at V and 3 bases at J; junction bases unmatched: 9. This CDR3 is 16 amino acids long.